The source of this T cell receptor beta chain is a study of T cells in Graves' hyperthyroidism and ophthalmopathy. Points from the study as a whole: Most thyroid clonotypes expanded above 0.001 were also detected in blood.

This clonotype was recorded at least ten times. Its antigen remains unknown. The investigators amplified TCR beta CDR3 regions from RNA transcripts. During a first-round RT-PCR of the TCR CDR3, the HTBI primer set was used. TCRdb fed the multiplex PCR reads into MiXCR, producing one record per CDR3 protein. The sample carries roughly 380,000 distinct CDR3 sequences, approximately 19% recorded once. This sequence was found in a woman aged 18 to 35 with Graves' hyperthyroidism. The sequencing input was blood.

CDR3 coding DNA: TGTGCCAGCAGTTCCCGTTCGGGCTACACCTTC. Protein: CASSSRSGYTF. The genes are TRBV12-3 or TRBV12-4 and TRBJ1-2; D unresolved. This CDR3 is built from 11 residues. V was shortened by 4 bases and J by 8 bases, with 8 bases between the two germline ends.